One and the same sample provided the 22 T cell receptor beta chains below, sequenced in a study of T cells in Graves' hyperthyroidism and ophthalmopathy. The TCR beta CDR3 regions underwent amplification using RNA transcripts as the source. TCR CDR3 underwent first-round RT-PCR with the HTBI primer set. TCRdb re-called the multiplex PCR reads through MiXCR, storing one row per CDR3 protein. Among about 560,000 distinct CDR3 sequences listed, around 46% were seen once. The sample consisted of peripheral blood or thyroid tissue (not recorded which). The receptors here all came from a woman younger than 35 with Graves' hyperthyroidism.

The genes are TRBV5-1 and TRBJ1-4; the D is unclear. Germline CDR1 reads SGHRS; CDR2 reads YFSETQ. The germline V and J ends were trimmed by 4 bases and 4 bases, with 11 bases remaining between them. The CDR3 is 14 residues long. The CDR3 here is CASSLAAINEKLFF. CDR3 nucleotides: TGCGCCAGCAGCCTGGCCGCTATTAATGAAAAACTGTTTTTT. Using reference TRBV5-1 and TRBJ1-4 for the parts outside the CDR3, the full variable domain is KAGVTQTPRYLIKTRGQQVTLSCSPISGHRSVSWYQQTPGQGLQFLFEYFSETQRNKGNFPGRFSGRQFSNSRSEMNVSTLELGDSALYLCASSLAAINEKLFFGSGTQLSVL.

In the case of this clonotype: At one boundary the junction diverges from the germline segment, which might be a read error. The rearrangement joins TRBV10-3 to TRBJ1-5; no reliable D call. Germline assignment: CDR1 ENHRY and CDR2 SYGVKD. This CDR3 has 15 residues. The DNA for the CDR3 is TGTGCCAGCAGTTCCTCCGGGTTCGGCAATCAGCCCCAGCATTTT. Amino acid sequence: CASSSSGFGNQPQHF.

This clonotype was counted a single time. The V and J genes are TRBV25-1 and TRBJ2-5, with a tentative D call TRBD1 (6 bases). Trimming shortened V by 2 bases and J by 5 bases, and 15 bases separated the two germline ends. The length of the CDR3 is 15 residues. Germline-derived CDR1 and CDR2 are MGHDK and SYGVNS. Written as DNA, the CDR3 is TGTGCCAGCAGTGAAGTTGGGGCAGGGGCGGAGACCCAGTACTTC. It is translated as CASSEVGAGAETQYF. The full variable domain, in which reference TRBV25-1 and TRBJ2-5 provide the parts outside the CDR3, is EADIYQTPRYLVIGTGKKITLECSQTMGHDKMYWYQQDPGMELHLIHYSYGVNSTEKGDLSSESTVSRIRTEHFPLTLESARPSHTSQYLCASSEVGAGAETQYFGPGTRLLVL.

A word on this clonotype: A much larger clonotype is one base distant, so this may be a read error. The rearrangement links TRBV10-3 to TRBJ2-7; the D call may be TRBD1 or TRBD2 (5 bases each). The ends were cut back, 4 bases at V and 2 bases at J, with 12 bases in the middle. The CDR3 covers 14 residues. Germline V CDR1 and CDR2: ENHRY, SYGVKD. The CDR3 spells CAISADGATYEQYF. CDR3 coding DNA: TGTGCCATCAGTGCTGACGGGGCAACCTACGAGCAGTACTTC.

This clonotype was picked up a small number of times. V usage is TRBV20-1 and J usage is TRBJ2-5, with 11 bases fitting TRBD2. V lost 5 bases to trimming and J lost 2 bases; unmatched junction nucleotides: 4. The CDR3 runs 14 residues. Germline CDR1 reads DFQATT; CDR2 reads SNEGSKA (reference sequence). The CDR3 DNA sequence: TGCAGTGCTTCCGGGACTAGCGGACAAGAGACCCAGTACTTC. As protein: CSASGTSGQETQYF.

The chain uses TRBV9 and TRBJ1-5; TRBD1 is a possible D gene (5 bases). This CDR3 region has 15 residues. The germline CDR1 and CDR2 sequences are SGDLS and YYNGEE. Deletions cut 0 bases from V and 1 base from J, with 8 bases between. CDR3 region: CASSVGDGSNQPQHF. The CDR3 DNA follows: TGTGCCAGCAGCGTAGGGGACGGCAGCAATCAGCCCCAGCATTTT.

The chain joins TRBV25-1 to TRBJ2-5; TRBD1 agrees at 9 bases. CDR3 length: 15 amino acids. Per germline, CDR1 MGHDK and CDR2 SYGVNS. Losses at the gene ends were 10 bases for V and 7 bases for J; bases not matched to a gene: 16. CDR3 protein: CATPGLRTGALTQYF. CDR3 DNA: TGTGCCACCCCCGGACTTAGGACAGGGGCGCTGACCCAGTACTTC.

This clonotype appeared many times. This chain connects TRBV2 to TRBJ1-2, with D maybe TRBD1 (5 bases). Germline-derived CDR1 and CDR2 are SNHLY and FYNNEI. The V end was cut by 4 bases, the J end by 8 bases, with 8 bases between. The CDR3 loop spans 11 amino acids. The CDR3 DNA reads as TGTGCCAGCAGTGGGCAGGGAGGCTACACCTTC. It encodes CASSGQGGYTF.

The CDR3 DNA sequence: TGTGCCACTCAGGCCAAGGGGGCCAATTCACCCCTCCACTTT. The encoded protein is CATQAKGANSPLHF. The chain is built from TRBV10-3 and TRBJ1-6; TRBD1 matches 7 bases. The CDR3 runs 14 residues. With 10 bases clipped from V and 7 bases from J, the junction kept 10 bases outside the gene matches. From germline, CDR1 is ENHRY and CDR2 SYGVKD.

The table lists this clonotype with a few counts. This rearrangement joins TRBV19 to TRBJ1-5; D is undetermined. CDR1 and CDR2 from the germline V gene are LNHDA and SQIVND (reference sequence). Trimming cost V 1 base and J 4 bases, with 8 bases left between them. This CDR3 has 14 residues. The CDR3 spells CASSIAWGNQPQHF. The DNA for the CDR3 is TGTGCCAGTAGTATAGCCTGGGGAAATCAGCCCCAGCATTTT.

As concerns this clonotype: Lacking the conserved final phenylalanine or tryptophan, this CDR3 likely reflects a read error. The DNA is left out, because the CDR3 cannot be placed on it with certainty; the CDR3 is given as TCRdb lists it. The rearrangement joins TRBV7-2 to TRBJ1-3; the D call of TRBD1 is as the table states it, not checked on the DNA. The CDR3 comprises 8 residues, both ends counted. Germline V gene data show CDR1 as SGHTA and CDR2 as FQGNSA. This chain's CDR3 is CASSLIGA.

The J gene is TRBJ1-5, the V gene TRBV29-1; D is unclear. This CDR3 has 13 residues. The V end lost 7 bases, the J end lost 11 bases, and 21 bases lay between the germline ends. Germline CDR1 reads SQVTM; CDR2 reads ANQGSEA. CDR3 region: CSARTSGSETQHF. The CDR3 DNA follows: TGCAGCGCCCGGACTAGCGGGAGTGAGACCCAGCATTTT.

V gene TRBV12-3 or TRBV12-4 combines with J gene TRBJ2-2, with 8 bases aligning to TRBD2. V shed 1 base, J shed 7 bases, and the junction held 8 bases outside the gene matches. This CDR3 has 16 amino acids. The CDR3 reads CASSLGGGRMDGELFF. For the CDR3, the DNA is TGTGCCAGCAGTTTAGGGGGCGGGAGGATGGACGGGGAGCTGTTTTTT.

This chain uses TRBV5-1 with TRBJ2-3; D is perhaps TRBD2 (5 bases). Trimming stripped 4 bases from V and 3 bases from J, with 15 bases between. Looked up from germline, CDR1 is SGHRS and CDR2 is YFSETQ. The CDR3 totals 15 residues. CDR3 sequence: CASSDTGDSTDTQYF. CDR3 DNA sequence: TGCGCCAGCAGCGACACCGGGGATAGTACAGATACGCAGTATTTT.

This sequence joins TRBV7-2 and TRBJ2-7; no definite D call. Trimming took off 5 bases at V and 1 base at J, with 21 bases between the two ends. Germline-derived CDR1 and CDR2 are SGHTA and FQGNSA. This CDR3 region has 17 residues. The CDR3 sequence: CASSPSWIVENSYEQYF. CDR3 DNA sequence: TGTGCCAGCAGCCCTTCATGGATTGTTGAGAATTCCTACGAGCAGTACTTC.

This clonotype showed up just a few times. V gene TRBV9 combines with J gene TRBJ1-6; D call uncertain. V was clipped by 0 bases and J by 7 bases, with 17 bases between them. The CDR3 consists of 17 residues. Germline V gives CDR1 SGDLS, CDR2 YYNGEE. CDR3 residues: CASSVEGAAAGNSPLHF. The CDR3, as DNA: TGTGCCAGCAGCGTAGAGGGCGCCGCGGCTGGAAATTCACCCCTCCACTTT.

At least ten counts were recorded for this clonotype. The genes are TRBV10-1 and TRBJ1-1; a weak D match, TRBD1 (6 bases). Germline V CDR1 and CDR2: WNHNN, SYGVQD (reference sequence). Trimming took off 2 bases at V and 5 bases at J, with 12 bases between the two ends. This CDR3 region has 14 residues. CDR3 residues: CASSEENRDTEAFF. The CDR3 bases are TGCGCCAGCAGTGAGGAGAACAGGGATACTGAAGCTTTCTTT.

In its sample, this clonotype was seen many times. The CDR3 DNA follows: TGCAGCGTTGCAGGGGGCTCTGTTGGCTACACCTTC. Translated: CSVAGGSVGYTF. This chain uses TRBV29-1 with TRBJ1-2; the match to TRBD1 covers 8 bases. The CDR3 is made up of 12 amino acids. V gave up 4 bases and J gave up 7 bases; unmatched junction bases: 5. Germline V gene sequence: CDR1 SQVTM, CDR2 ANQGSEA.

This clonotype was recorded a few times. This chain links TRBV12-3 or TRBV12-4 with TRBJ2-5; 11 bases fit TRBD2. The length of the CDR3 is 14 residues. V was clipped by 7 bases and J by 3 bases; unmatched bases: 4. CDR3: CASIRGLAEETQYF. CDR3 in DNA: TGTGCCAGCATACGGGGACTAGCGGAAGAGACCCAGTACTTC.

This sequence joins TRBV6-6 and TRBJ2-7; TRBD1 matches at 8 bases. The CDR3 consists of 11 residues. CDR1 is MNHNY and CDR2 is SVGAGI in the germline V gene (reference sequence). J was trimmed by 13 bases and V by 7 bases; bases with no gene match: 9. The CDR3 region is CASIGGQGRYF. The CDR3 bases are TGTGCCAGCATCGGTGGACAGGGAAGATACTTC.

DNA for the CDR3: TGTGCCAGCAGAACTCATATGAACACTGAAGCTTTCTTT. Its protein is CASRTHMNTEAFF. V gene TRBV5-6 combines with J gene TRBJ1-1; D is ambiguous. Germline V CDR1 and CDR2: SGHDT, YYEEEE. CDR3 length equals 13 residues. Trimming took off 5 bases at V and 0 bases at J, with 8 bases between the two ends.

On this clonotype itself: It may be a read error: a sequence one base away is much more abundant. This sequence joins TRBV10-3 and TRBJ2-5, with TRBD2 matching 7 bases. Losses at the gene ends were 4 bases for V and 7 bases for J; bases not matched to a gene: 9. Looked up from germline, CDR1 is ENHRY and CDR2 is SYGVKD. This CDR3 has 14 residues. The CDR3: CAISVGEGFMTQYF. DNA for the CDR3: TGTGCCATCAGTGTGGGGGAGGGGTTTATGACCCAGTACTTC.